Shown below are 3 T cell receptor beta chains from a single sample sequenced in a study of CD8 T cells in Susac syndrome. Roughly 0.45 to 1 ug RNA was reverse transcribed with random hexamers. TCRdb reprocessed the immunoSEQ multiplex PCR reads with MiXCR, giving one entry per CDR3 protein. Of around 160,000 distinct CDR3 sequences in the sample, around 94% were seen once. Sequencing input: CD4+ T cells from PBMCs. The receptor set was obtained from a human donor in good health.

The J gene is TRBJ1-5, the V gene TRBV6-2 or TRBV6-3; D gene ambiguous. The CDR3 is 11 residues long. V lost 5 bases to trimming and J lost 10 bases, with 9 bases between them. Per germline, CDR1 MNHEY and CDR2 SVGEGT. The CDR3 DNA reads as TGTGCCAGCAGTCGAGGCGAACCCCAGCATTTT. Amino acids: CASSRGEPQHF.

The chain is built from TRBV9 and TRBJ2-7; D tentatively fits TRBD1 or TRBD2 (5 bases each). Germline values: CDR1 SGDLS, CDR2 YYNGEE. The CDR3 totals 15 residues. V was cut by 0 bases and J by 3 bases, with 13 bases left in between. The CDR3 DNA sequence: TGTGCCAGCAGCGTAGGAGGGGAAGCCCTCTACGAGCAGTACTTC. The encoded protein is CASSVGGEALYEQYF.

The chain has TRBV3-1 and TRBJ2-1; no reliable D call. Looked up from germline, CDR1 is LGHDT and CDR2 is YNNKEL (reference sequence). V was cut by 3 bases and J by 4 bases, with 16 bases left in between. The CDR3 contains 16 residues. The CDR3 protein is CASSHQEPFQYNEQFF. CDR3 coding DNA: TGTGCCAGCAGCCATCAGGAGCCGTTCCAATACAATGAGCAGTTCTTC.